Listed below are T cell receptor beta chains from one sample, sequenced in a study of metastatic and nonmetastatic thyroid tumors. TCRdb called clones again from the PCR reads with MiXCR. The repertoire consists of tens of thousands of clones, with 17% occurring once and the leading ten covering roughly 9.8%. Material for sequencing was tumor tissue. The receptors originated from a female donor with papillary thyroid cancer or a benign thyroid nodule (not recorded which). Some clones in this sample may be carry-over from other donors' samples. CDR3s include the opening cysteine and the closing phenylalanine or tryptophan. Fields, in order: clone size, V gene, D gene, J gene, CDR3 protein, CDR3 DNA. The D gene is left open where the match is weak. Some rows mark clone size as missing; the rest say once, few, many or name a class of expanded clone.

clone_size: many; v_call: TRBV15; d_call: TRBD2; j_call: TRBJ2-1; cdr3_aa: CATSRESGINEQFF; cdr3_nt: TGTGCCACCAGCAGAGAAAGCGGGATCAATGAGCAGTTCTTC
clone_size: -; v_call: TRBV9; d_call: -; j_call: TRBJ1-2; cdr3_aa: CASSGLSVRVYTF; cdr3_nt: TGTGCCAGCAGCGGACTCAGTGTCCGCGTCTACACCTTC
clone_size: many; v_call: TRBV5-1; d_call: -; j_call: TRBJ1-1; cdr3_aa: CASSWGALNTEAFF; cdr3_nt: TGCGCCAGCAGTTGGGGGGCTTTGAACACTGAAGCTTTCTTT
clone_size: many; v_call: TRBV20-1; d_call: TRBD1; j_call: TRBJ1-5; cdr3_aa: CSAKKTGNQPQHF; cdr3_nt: TGCAGTGCAAAGAAGACAGGGAATCAGCCCCAGCATTTT
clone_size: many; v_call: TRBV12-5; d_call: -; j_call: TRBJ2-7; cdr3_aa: CASGLHGQRDEQYF; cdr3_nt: TGTGCTAGTGGTTTGCACGGACAGCGGGACGAGCAGTACTTC
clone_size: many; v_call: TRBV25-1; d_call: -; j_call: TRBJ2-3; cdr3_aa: CASSAKDPDYRGLSTDTQYF; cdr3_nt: TGTGCCAGCAGTGCAAAAGACCCGGACTATCGGGGGCTCAGCACAGATACGCAGTATTTT
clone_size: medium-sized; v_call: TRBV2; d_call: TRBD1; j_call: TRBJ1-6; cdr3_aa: CASRETGIPASLHF; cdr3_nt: TGTGCCAGCAGAGAGACAGGGATCCCCGCGTCCCTCCACTTT
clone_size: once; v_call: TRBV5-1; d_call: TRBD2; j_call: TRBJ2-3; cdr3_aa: CASRSGLAGGQITDTQYF; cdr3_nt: TGCGCCAGCAGATCGGGACTAGCGGGAGGGCAAATCACAGATACGCAGTATTTT
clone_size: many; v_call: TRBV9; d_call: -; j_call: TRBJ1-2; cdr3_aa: CASSPLEGDGYTF; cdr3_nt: TGTGCCAGCAGCCCCCTAGAAGGGGATGGCTACACCTTC
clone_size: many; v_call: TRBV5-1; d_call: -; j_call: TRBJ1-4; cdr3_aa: CASSFGGSTNEKLFF; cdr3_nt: TGCGCCAGCAGCTTTGGAGGCAGCACTAATGAAAAACTGTTTTTT
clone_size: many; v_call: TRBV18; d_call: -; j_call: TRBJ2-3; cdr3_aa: CASSPPGREYTDTQYF; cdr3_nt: TGTGCCAGCTCACCACCGGGAAGGGAATATACAGATACGCAGTATTTT
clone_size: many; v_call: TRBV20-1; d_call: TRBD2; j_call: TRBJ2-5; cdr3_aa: CSAKLAGGPVVGQETQYF; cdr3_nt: TGCAGTGCCAAACTAGCGGGAGGGCCTGTTGTAGGCCAAGAGACCCAGTACTTC
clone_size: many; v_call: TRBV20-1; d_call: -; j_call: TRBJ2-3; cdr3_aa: CSASYGISTDTQYF; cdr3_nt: TGCAGTGCTAGTTACGGAATCAGCACAGATACGCAGTATTTT
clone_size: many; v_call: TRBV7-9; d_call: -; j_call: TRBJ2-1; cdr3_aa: CAAPGKTGYNEQFF; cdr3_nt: TGTGCCGCCCCCGGGAAAACTGGATACAATGAGCAGTTCTTC
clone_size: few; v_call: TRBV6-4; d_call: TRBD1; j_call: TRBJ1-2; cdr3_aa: CASSEVPGQIYGYTF; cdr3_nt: TGTGCCAGCAGTGAAGTTCCGGGACAGATCTATGGCTACACCTTC
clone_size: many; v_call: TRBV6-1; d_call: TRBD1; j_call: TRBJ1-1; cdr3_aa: CASSADRGRRVNTEAFF; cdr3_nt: TGTGCCAGCAGTGCAGACAGGGGGCGGCGGGTGAACACTGAAGCTTTCTTT
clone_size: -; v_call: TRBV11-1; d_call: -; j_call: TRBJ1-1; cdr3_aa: CASSLGFMANTEAFF; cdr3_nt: TGCGCCAGCAGCTTAGGATTTATGGCAAACACTGAAGCTTTCTTT
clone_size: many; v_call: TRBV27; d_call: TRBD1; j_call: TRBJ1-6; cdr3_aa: CASGSGTVNSPLHF; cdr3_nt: TGTGCCAGCGGGTCAGGGACAGTTAATTCACCCCTCCACTTT
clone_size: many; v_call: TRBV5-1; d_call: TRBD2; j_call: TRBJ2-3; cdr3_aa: CASSAGGADTQYF; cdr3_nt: TGCGCCAGCAGTGCGGGAGGAGCAGATACGCAGTATTTT
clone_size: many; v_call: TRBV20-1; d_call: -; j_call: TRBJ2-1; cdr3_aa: CSASDYNEQFF; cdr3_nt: TGCAGTGCTTCCGACTACAATGAGCAGTTCTTC
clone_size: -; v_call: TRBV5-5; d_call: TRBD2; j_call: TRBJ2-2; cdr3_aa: CASSSISGTSGREQTGELFF; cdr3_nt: TGTGCCAGCAGCTCAATTAGCGGGACTAGCGGGAGGGAACAGACCGGGGAGCTGTTTTTT
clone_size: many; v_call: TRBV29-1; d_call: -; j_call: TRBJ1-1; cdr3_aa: CSVRVGFHTEAFF; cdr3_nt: TGCAGCGTAAGGGTGGGGTTTCACACTGAAGCTTTCTTT
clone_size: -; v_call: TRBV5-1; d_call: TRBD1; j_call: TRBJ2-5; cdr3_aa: CASSLPRGLFAWGETQYF; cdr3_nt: TGCGCAAGCAGCTTGCCCAGGGGGCTGTTTGCTTGGGGAGAGACCCAGTACTTC
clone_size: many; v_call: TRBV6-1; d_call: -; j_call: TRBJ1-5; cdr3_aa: CASSRIWGFSQPQHF; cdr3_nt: TGTGCCAGCAGTCGTATTTGGGGCTTCAGTCAGCCCCAGCATTTT
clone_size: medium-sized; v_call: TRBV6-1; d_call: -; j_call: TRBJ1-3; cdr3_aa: CASSDRGSLGNTIYF; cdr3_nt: TGTGCCAGCAGTGACAGGGGATCACTGGGAAACACCATATATTTT
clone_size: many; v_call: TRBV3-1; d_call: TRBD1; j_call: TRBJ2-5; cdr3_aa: CASSTPGQGAETQYF; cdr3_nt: TGTGCCAGCAGTACTCCGGGACAGGGGGCAGAGACCCAGTACTTC
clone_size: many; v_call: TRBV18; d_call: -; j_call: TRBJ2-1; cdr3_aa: CASSPRGRVYNEQFF; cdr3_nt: TGTGCCAGCTCACCACGGGGTCGGGTATACAATGAGCAGTTCTTC
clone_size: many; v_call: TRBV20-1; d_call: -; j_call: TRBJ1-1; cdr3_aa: CSARAGGVNTEAFF; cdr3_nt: TGCAGTGCTAGAGCGGGCGGCGTGAACACTGAAGCTTTCTTT